These 14 T cell receptor beta chains share one sample of origin, sequenced in a study of early T cells in non-severe SARS-CoV-2 infection. TCRdb processed the 5' RACE reads anew with MiXCR; each CDR3 protein has one entry. The sample carries about 68,000 distinct CDR3 sequences, more than 10% recorded once. Sequencing was done on a sample of whole blood. The receptors originated from an adult who was a healthcare worker with PCR-confirmed SARS-CoV-2 infection or an uninfected control (not recorded which).

The gene calls are TRBV7-2 and TRBJ2-5; 12 nucleotides agree with TRBD1. The V and J ends lost 9 bases and 5 bases, in that order; junction bases with no gene match: 10. Germline V gene data show CDR1 as SGHTA and CDR2 as FQGNSA. This CDR3 comprises 15 residues. Here the CDR3 DNA reads TGTGCCAGTCAAGGGGACAGGGGGCGCGGTGAGACCCAGTACTTC. Translation gives CASQGDRGRGETQYF.

The chain has TRBV4-2 and TRBJ2-2; 8 bases are a match to TRBD2. Germline V gene lookup returns CDR1 LGHNA and CDR2 YNFKEQ. This CDR3 is built from 17 residues. Losses at the gene ends were 2 bases for V and 0 bases for J; bases not matched to a gene: 5. The CDR3 here is CASSQQAGAANTGELFF. CDR3 coding DNA: TGTGCCAGCAGCCAACAAGCGGGGGCCGCGAACACCGGGGAGCTGTTTTTT.

This clonotype showed up many times. This sequence joins TRBV12-3 or TRBV12-4 and TRBJ1-1; no firm D call. The V and J ends lost 4 bases and 5 bases respectively, with 8 bases between them. This CDR3 has 12 residues. CDR3 sequence reads: CASSYPRTEAFF. For the CDR3, the DNA is TGTGCCAGCAGTTATCCCCGAACTGAAGCTTTCTTT.

V is TRBV6-2 or TRBV6-3 and J is TRBJ2-1; weak D call: TRBD2 (7 bases). Germline CDR1 MNHEY, CDR2 SVGEGT. This CDR3 region has 17 residues. Trimming removed 2 bases at V and 4 bases at J, with 18 bases between. The CDR3 protein is CASSYPLGGGLYNEQFF. The CDR3 region has the DNA TGTGCCAGCAGTTACCCATTGGGGGGGGGCCTTTACAATGAGCAGTTCTTC.

This clonotype was counted only a few times. The chain uses TRBV5-1 and TRBJ1-2, with a weak D call TRBD1 (5 bases). The V end was cut by 0 bases, the J end by 9 bases, with 15 bases between. There are 14 residues in the CDR3. The germline CDR1 and CDR2 sequences are SGHRS and YFSETQ. In DNA, the CDR3 is TGCGCCAGCAGCTTGGAAGGGGCGACCGTCAGCTACACCTTC. Encoded protein: CASSLEGATVSYTF.

The chain carries TRBV9 and TRBJ2-2, with D possibly TRBD1 on 5 matching bases. Between the trimmed V and J ends, which lost 0 bases and 3 bases, there was a span of 6 bases. This CDR3 is built from 14 residues. The germline CDR1 and CDR2 sequences are SGDLS and YYNGEE. The CDR3: CASSVAGYTGELFF. DNA for the CDR3: TGTGCCAGCAGCGTAGCAGGGTACACCGGGGAGCTGTTTTTT.

The CDR3 region has the DNA TGTGCCAGCAGCCCTTCCCTGAGCGGGGGGGCCGGTGAGACCCAGTACTTC. Protein sequence: CASSPSLSGGAGETQYF. The V gene is TRBV3-1, the J gene TRBJ2-5; 10 bases line up with TRBD2. This CDR3 spans 17 amino acids. Per germline, CDR1 LGHDT and CDR2 YNNKEL (reference sequence). Germline trimming cut 4 bases from V and 5 bases from J; bases unmatched to any gene: 13.

This clonotype has a count of ten or more. The rearrangement joins TRBV4-3 to TRBJ2-7; 8 nucleotides match TRBD2. The CDR3 has 15 residues. Germline V gene data show CDR1 as LGHNA and CDR2 as YSLEER. V lost 1 base, J lost 6 bases, and 8 bases stayed unmatched. In DNA form, the CDR3 reads TGCGCCAGCAGCCAAGGAGTAGCGGGGCGTACCGAGCAGTACTTC. This codes for CASSQGVAGRTEQYF.

This clonotype occurred a few times. The chain combines TRBV11-1 with TRBJ1-2; D gene uncertain. This CDR3 has 13 amino acids. Germline CDR1 reads SGHAT; CDR2 reads FQDESV (reference sequence). Deletions cut 5 bases from V and 6 bases from J, with 13 bases between. The CDR3 nucleotides read TGTGCCAGCAGCATCCCCTCAGCTGATGGCTACACCTTC. It codes for CASSIPSADGYTF.

The table lists this clonotype with many counts. The chain combines TRBV6-6 with TRBJ1-5; TRBD1 agrees at 7 bases. Per germline, CDR1 MNHNY and CDR2 SVGAGI (reference sequence). The CDR3 has 13 amino acids. V lost 6 bases, J lost 7 bases, and 6 bases stayed unmatched. The CDR3 nucleotides are TGTGCCAGCAGGGTAGACAGGGCACAGCCCCAGCATTTT. Translated: CASRVDRAQPQHF.

This clonotype was found a few times. The V gene is TRBV7-9, the J gene TRBJ1-5; D is undetermined. Germline V gene sequence: CDR1 SEHNR, CDR2 FQNEAQ (reference sequence). The V end lost 3 bases, the J end lost 2 bases, and 14 bases lay between the germline ends. The CDR3 extends over 16 amino acids. The CDR3 sequence is CASSLGSGSGNQPQHF. As DNA, the CDR3 is TGTGCCAGCAGCTTGGGGAGTGGGAGCGGCAATCAGCCCCAGCATTTT.

This clonotype has more than one count but fewer than ten. The chain carries TRBV12-3 or TRBV12-4 and TRBJ1-2, with D perhaps matching TRBD1 (5 bases). Trimming took off 6 bases at V and 4 bases at J, with 24 bases between the two ends. This CDR3 contains 17 residues. The CDR3: CASSPTPGRVGVYGYTF. The CDR3 DNA is TGTGCCAGCAGCCCTACCCCGGGCAGGGTAGGTGTCTATGGCTACACCTTC.

The chain joins TRBV20-1 to TRBJ2-5; 11 positions match TRBD2. J lost 4 bases, V lost 5 bases, and 12 bases had no gene match. The CDR3 totals 16 residues. The germline V gene encodes CDR1 DFQATT and CDR2 SNEGSKA (reference sequence). The CDR3 region is CSALPQGLAVSETQYF. The CDR3 DNA follows: TGCAGTGCTCTTCCCCAGGGACTAGCGGTTTCAGAGACCCAGTACTTC.

At least ten counts were recorded for this clonotype. V gene TRBV19 combines with J gene TRBJ1-2; D perhaps matches TRBD1 (5 bases). The CDR3 runs to 13 residues. V lost 4 bases, J lost 3 bases, and 9 bases lay in between. The germline gives CDR1 LNHDA, CDR2 SQIVND (reference sequence). CDR3: CASSKDKDYGYTF. The CDR3 region has the DNA TGTGCCAGTAGTAAGGACAAGGACTATGGCTACACCTTC.